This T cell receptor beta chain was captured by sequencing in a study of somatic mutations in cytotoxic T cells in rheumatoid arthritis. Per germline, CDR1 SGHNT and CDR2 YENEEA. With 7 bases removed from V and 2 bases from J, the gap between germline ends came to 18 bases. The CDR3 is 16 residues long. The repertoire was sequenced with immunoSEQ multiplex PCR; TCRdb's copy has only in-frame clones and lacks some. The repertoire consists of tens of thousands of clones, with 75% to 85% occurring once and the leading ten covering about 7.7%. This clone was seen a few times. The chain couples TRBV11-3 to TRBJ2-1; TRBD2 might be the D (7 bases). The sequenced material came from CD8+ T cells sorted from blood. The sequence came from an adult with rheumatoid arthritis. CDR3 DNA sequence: TGTGCCAGCAACCTTGGCGGGGGCCAGACCTACAATGAGCAGTTCTTC. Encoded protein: CASNLGGGQTYNEQFF.